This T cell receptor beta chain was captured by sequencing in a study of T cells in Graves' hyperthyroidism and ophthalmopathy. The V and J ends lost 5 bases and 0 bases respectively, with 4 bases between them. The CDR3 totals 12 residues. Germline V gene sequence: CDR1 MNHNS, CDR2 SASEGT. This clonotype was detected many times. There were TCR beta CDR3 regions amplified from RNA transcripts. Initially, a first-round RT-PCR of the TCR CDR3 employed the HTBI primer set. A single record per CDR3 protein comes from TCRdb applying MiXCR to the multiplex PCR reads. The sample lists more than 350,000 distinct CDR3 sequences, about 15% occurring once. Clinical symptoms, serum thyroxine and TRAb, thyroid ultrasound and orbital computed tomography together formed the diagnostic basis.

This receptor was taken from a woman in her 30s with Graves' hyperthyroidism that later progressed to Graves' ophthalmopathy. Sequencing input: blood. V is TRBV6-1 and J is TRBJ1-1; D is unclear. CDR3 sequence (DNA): TGTGCCAGCAGTCAGGTGAACACTGAAGCTTTCTTT. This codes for CASSQVNTEAFF.